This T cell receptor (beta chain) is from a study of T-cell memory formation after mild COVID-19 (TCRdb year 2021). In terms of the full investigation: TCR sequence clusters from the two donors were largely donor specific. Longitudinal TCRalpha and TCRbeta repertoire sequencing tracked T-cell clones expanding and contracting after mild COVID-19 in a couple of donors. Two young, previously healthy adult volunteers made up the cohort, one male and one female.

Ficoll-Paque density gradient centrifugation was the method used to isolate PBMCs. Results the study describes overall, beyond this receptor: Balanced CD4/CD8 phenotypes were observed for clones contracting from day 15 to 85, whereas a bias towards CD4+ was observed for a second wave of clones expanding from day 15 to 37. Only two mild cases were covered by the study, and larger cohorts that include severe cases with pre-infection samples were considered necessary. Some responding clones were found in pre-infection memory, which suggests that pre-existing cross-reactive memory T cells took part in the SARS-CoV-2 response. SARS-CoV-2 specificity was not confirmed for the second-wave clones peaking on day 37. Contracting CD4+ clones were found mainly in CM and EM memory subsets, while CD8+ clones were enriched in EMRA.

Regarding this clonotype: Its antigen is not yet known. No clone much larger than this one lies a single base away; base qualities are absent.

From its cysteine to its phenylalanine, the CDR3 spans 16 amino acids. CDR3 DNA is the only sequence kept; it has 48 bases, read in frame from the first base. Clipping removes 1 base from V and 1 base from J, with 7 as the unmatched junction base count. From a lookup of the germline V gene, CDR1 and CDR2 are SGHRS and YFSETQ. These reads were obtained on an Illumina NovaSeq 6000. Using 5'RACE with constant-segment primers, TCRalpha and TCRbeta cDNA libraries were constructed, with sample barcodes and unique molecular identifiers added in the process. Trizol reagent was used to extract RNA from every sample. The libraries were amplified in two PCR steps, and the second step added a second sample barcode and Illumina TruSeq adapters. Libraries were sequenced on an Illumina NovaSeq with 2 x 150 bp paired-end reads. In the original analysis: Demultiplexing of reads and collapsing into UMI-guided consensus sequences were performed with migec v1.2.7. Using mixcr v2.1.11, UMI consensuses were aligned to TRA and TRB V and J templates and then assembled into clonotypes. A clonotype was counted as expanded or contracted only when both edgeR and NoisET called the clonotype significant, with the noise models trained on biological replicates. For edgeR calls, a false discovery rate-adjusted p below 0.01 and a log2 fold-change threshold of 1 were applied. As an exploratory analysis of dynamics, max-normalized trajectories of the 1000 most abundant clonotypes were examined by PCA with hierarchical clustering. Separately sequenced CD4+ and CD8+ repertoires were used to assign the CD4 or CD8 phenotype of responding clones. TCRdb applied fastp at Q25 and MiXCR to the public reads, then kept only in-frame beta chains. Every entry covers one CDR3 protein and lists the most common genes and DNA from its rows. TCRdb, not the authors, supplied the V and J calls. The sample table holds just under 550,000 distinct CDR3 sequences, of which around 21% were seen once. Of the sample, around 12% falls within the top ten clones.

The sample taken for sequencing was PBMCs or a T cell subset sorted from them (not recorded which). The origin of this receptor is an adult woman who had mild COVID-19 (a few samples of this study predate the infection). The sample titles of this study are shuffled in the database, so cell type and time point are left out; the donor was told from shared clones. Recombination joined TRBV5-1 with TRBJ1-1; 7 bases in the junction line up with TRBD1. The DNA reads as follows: TGCGCCAGCAGCTTGACCCCCGGGACAGCGAACACTGAAGCTTTCTTT. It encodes CASSLTPGTANTEAFF. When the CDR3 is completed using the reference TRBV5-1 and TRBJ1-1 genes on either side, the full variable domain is KAGVTQTPRYLIKTRGQQVTLSCSPISGHRSVSWYQQTPGQGLQFLFEYFSETQRNKGNFPGRFSGRQFSNSRSEMNVSTLELGDSALYLCASSLTPGTANTEAFFGQGTRLTVV.